The 31 T cell receptor beta chains presented below share a single source sample, sequenced in a study of CD8 T cells in ankylosing spondylitis. Using its own MiXCR run on the 5' RACE reads, TCRdb lists one record per CDR3 protein. The sample lists 200,000 to 250,000 distinct CDR3 sequences, 30% to 35% seen once, with around 4% in the top ten. Input material: blood, either unsorted or a sorted T cell fraction (not recorded which). Receptors were obtained from a male donor with ankylosing spondylitis or in good health (not recorded which).

The sample holds a few counts of this clonotype. The chain combines TRBV11-1 with TRBJ2-1; D remains ambiguous. The CDR3 runs to 12 residues. Deletions cut 6 bases from V and 9 bases from J, with 12 bases between. CDR1 and CDR2 (germline): SGHAT, FQDESV (reference sequence). The CDR3, as DNA: TGTGCCAGCAGTAGACCTGGGATTGAGCAGTTCTTC. This sequence encodes CASSRPGIEQFF.

The CDR3 loop reads CASTLGGGSPLHF. DNA of the CDR3: TGTGCCAGCACCTTGGGAGGAGGATCACCCCTCCACTTT. This chain links TRBV25-1 with TRBJ1-6; D remains unclear. Germline V gene sequence: CDR1 MGHDK, CDR2 SYGVNS. The CDR3 runs 13 residues. The germline V and J ends were trimmed by 7 bases and 10 bases, with 14 bases remaining between them.

The V gene is TRBV27, the J gene TRBJ2-5; D not certain. Germline lookup yields CDR1 MNHEY and CDR2 SMNVEV (reference sequence). The CDR3 runs to 15 residues. Deletions cut 3 bases from V and 0 bases from J, with 11 bases between. CDR3 in amino acids: CASSFFNQYQETQYF. In nucleotides, the CDR3 is TGTGCCAGCAGTTTCTTTAACCAGTACCAAGAGACCCAGTACTTC.

The chain has TRBV12-3 or TRBV12-4 and TRBJ2-2, with 8 nucleotides matching TRBD2. J was trimmed by 7 bases and V by 6 bases; bases with no gene match: 16. CDR3 length: 17 residues. The chain's CDR3 is CASRPTQLAGGDGELFF. The CDR3 nucleotides read TGTGCCAGCAGACCTACTCAACTGGCGGGGGGCGACGGGGAGCTGTTTTTT.

With regard to this clonotype: This could be a read error, since a much larger clone is one nucleotide away. The chain is built from TRBV20-1 and TRBJ2-7, with 8 bases identical to TRBD2. The V gene's germline CDR1 is DFQATT and CDR2 SNEGSKA (reference sequence). V gave up 2 bases and J gave up 6 bases; unmatched junction bases: 9. The CDR3 has 14 residues. CDR3 loop: CSARRGGCEVEQYF. The CDR3 DNA is TGCAGTGCTAGACGCGGGGGGTGCGAGGTCGAGCAGTACTTC.

The genes are TRBV28 and TRBJ2-7; maybe TRBD1 (5 bases). V was trimmed by 3 bases and J by 5 bases, leaving 11 bases between them. Germline lookup yields CDR1 MDHEN and CDR2 SYDVKM. The length of the CDR3 is 13 residues. CDR3 nucleotide sequence: TGTGCCAGCAGTTTGGGGCAGGGCGACGAGCAGTACTTC. Translating gives CASSLGQGDEQYF.

V is TRBV15 and J is TRBJ2-7; 7 bases map to TRBD2. Germline CDR1 is LNHNV and CDR2 is YYDKDF (reference sequence). CDR3 length: 14 residues. The ends lost 4 bases at V and 6 bases at J; junction bases unmatched: 9. The CDR3 is CATSILAAEGEQYF. CDR3 bases: TGTGCCACCAGCATTCTAGCGGCGGAAGGCGAGCAGTACTTC. Full variable domain (rest looked up from reference TRBV15 and TRBJ2-7): DAMVIQNPRYQVTQFGKPVTLSCSQTLNHNVMYWYQQKSSQAPKLLFHYYDKDFNNEADTPDNFQSRRPNTSFCFLDIRSPGLGDTAMYLCATSILAAEGEQYFGPGTRLTVT.

The V and J genes are TRBV7-2 and TRBJ2-5, with TRBD2 matching 13 bases. Per germline, CDR1 SGHTA and CDR2 FQGNSA. This CDR3 has 17 amino acids. V shed 5 bases, J shed 6 bases, and the junction held 12 bases outside the gene matches. The CDR3 coding sequence is TGTGCCAGCAGCCCACCGGGACTAGCGGGGATTGGAAAGACCCAGTACTTC. Amino acid sequence: CASSPPGLAGIGKTQYF.

This clonotype was counted between two and nine times. CDR3 sequence (DNA): TGCGCCAGCAGCCCAAGCGGCACAGATACGCAGTATTTT. It specifies CASSPSGTDTQYF. This sequence joins TRBV5-1 and TRBJ2-3; D gene ambiguous. Germline CDR1 reads SGHRS; CDR2 reads YFSETQ. V was cut by 4 bases and J by 1 base, with 7 bases left in between. This CDR3 is 13 amino acids long.

This clonotype has just a few counts. The chain recombines TRBV7-9 with TRBJ2-7; 7 bases line up with TRBD1. Germline V gives CDR1 SEHNR, CDR2 FQNEAQ (reference sequence). J was trimmed by 3 bases and V by 1 base; bases with no gene match: 3. The CDR3 contains 14 residues. CDR3 residues: CASSLGDRNYEQYF. The CDR3 region has the DNA TGTGCCAGCAGCTTAGGGGACAGAAACTACGAGCAGTACTTC.

V is TRBV9 and J is TRBJ2-7; 11 nucleotides line up with TRBD2. The CDR3 has 16 residues. Germline V lookup: CDR1 SGDLS, CDR2 YYNGEE. Unmatched junction bases numbered 5, after V lost 1 base and J lost 2 bases. CDR3: CASSVLSSGGAYEQYF. Here the CDR3 DNA reads TGTGCCAGCAGCGTACTCAGTAGCGGGGGGGCCTACGAGCAGTACTTC. The full variable domain, completed using reference TRBV9 and TRBJ2-7, is DSGVTQTPKHLITATGQRVTLRCSPRSGDLSVYWYQQSLDQGLQFLIQYYNGEERAKGNILERFSAQQFPDLHSELNLSSLELGDSALYFCASSVLSSGGAYEQYFGPGTRLTVT.

This clonotype has only one observation. V usage is TRBV7-3 and J usage is TRBJ2-7, with a tentative D call TRBD1 (5 bases). CDR1 is SGHTA and CDR2 is FQGTGA in the germline V gene. This CDR3 region has 13 residues. Trimming took 4 bases from V and 6 from J, leaving 13 bases between them. CDR3 nucleotides: TGTGCCAGCAGCTCGTCAGGGTCACCCGAGCAGTACTTC. Translating gives CASSSSGSPEQYF.

This chain joins TRBV20-1 and TRBJ2-1; TRBD1 or TRBD2 may be the D gene (5 bases each). Germline lookup yields CDR1 DFQATT and CDR2 SNEGSKA (reference sequence). With 5 bases removed from V and 5 bases from J, the gap between germline ends came to 19 bases. The CDR3 runs to 15 residues. As DNA, the CDR3 is TGCAGTGCTGACCCGGGACGACGGAAGGACAATGAGCAGTTCTTC. This codes for CSADPGRRKDNEQFF.

This clonotype turned up a few times. V is TRBV6-2 or TRBV6-3 and J is TRBJ2-1; TRBD2 matches 10 bases. CDR1 and CDR2 (germline): MNHEY, SVGEGT. Trimming removed 7 bases from V and 4 bases from J; junction bases left unmatched: 7. This CDR3 region has 15 residues. CDR3 nucleotides: TGTGCCAGCAAAGTTGGACTAGCGGTATACAATGAGCAGTTCTTC. Amino acids: CASKVGLAVYNEQFF.

V is TRBV4-1 and J is TRBJ2-1; tentatively, D is TRBD2 (6 bases). The germline gives CDR1 MGHRA, CDR2 YSYEKL. Trimming pared 3 bases from V and 4 bases from J, leaving 19 bases between. The CDR3 totals 17 residues. The CDR3 sequence: CASSQDLGGLEYNEQFF. In nucleotides, the CDR3 is TGCGCCAGCAGCCAGGATCTGGGAGGCCTCGAATACAATGAGCAGTTCTTC.

This clonotype was seen more than once but under ten times. The chain recombines TRBV10-2 with TRBJ1-2; 7 nucleotides align to TRBD1. The V segment lost 1 base and the J segment 4 bases; nucleotides outside the gene matches: 9. Germline lookup yields CDR1 WSHSY and CDR2 SAAADI. There are 16 residues in the CDR3. The CDR3 nucleotides read TGCGCCAGCAGTGAGTGGGGGACAGTCGCACTCTATGGCTACACCTTC. It yields the protein CASSEWGTVALYGYTF.

This chain joins TRBV7-2 and TRBJ2-5; no clear D. CDR1 and CDR2 from the germline V gene are SGHTA and FQGNSA. V shed 5 bases and J shed 5 bases, with 15 bases lying between them. This CDR3 comprises 14 residues. CDR3: CASSVAYFGETQYF. In DNA, the CDR3 is TGTGCCAGCAGCGTCGCCTACTTTGGGGAGACCCAGTACTTC.

V is TRBV2 and J is TRBJ2-2, with TRBD2 matching 8 bases. Per the germline V gene, CDR1 is SNHLY and CDR2 is FYNNEI. This CDR3 contains 14 residues. The junction had 6 bases not matched to a gene; V was cut back by 7 bases and J by 5 bases. The CDR3 bases are TGTGCCAGCACGTCTCGGGGGGGGACCGGGGAGCTGTTTTTT. Residues: CASTSRGGTGELFF.

This clonotype has just a few counts. The rearrangement joins TRBV5-1 to TRBJ2-5; 7 bases line up with TRBD1. The CDR3 is 16 amino acids. The ends lost 4 bases at V and 4 bases at J; junction bases unmatched: 13. Germline V gene data show CDR1 as SGHRS and CDR2 as YFSETQ. CDR3 DNA sequence: TGCGCCAGCAGCACCAGCCCACAGGGGTTAGGAGAGACCCAGTACTTC. Encoded protein: CASSTSPQGLGETQYF.

DNA of the CDR3: TGTGCCAGCAGCTCTCAGACTAGCACAGATACGCAGTATTTT. It codes for CASSSQTSTDTQYF. The chain employs TRBV7-9 and TRBJ2-3; D not certain. The V and J ends lost 4 bases and 0 bases respectively, with 8 bases between them. CDR3 size: 14 residues. The V gene's germline CDR1 is SEHNR and CDR2 FQNEAQ (reference sequence).

In its sample, this clonotype was seen a few times. J is TRBJ2-7 and V is TRBV20-1; 7 bases map to TRBD1. Trimming removed 6 bases from V and 0 bases from J; junction bases left unmatched: 8. The CDR3 spans 14 residues. Per germline, CDR1 DFQATT and CDR2 SNEGSKA (reference sequence). The CDR3 bases are TGCAGTGCCCCAGACAGGGTTTTCTCCTACGAGCAGTACTTC. It encodes CSAPDRVFSYEQYF.

The chain has TRBV15 and TRBJ2-3, with D perhaps given as TRBD1 or TRBD2 (5 bases each). The germline V gene encodes CDR1 LNHNV and CDR2 YYDKDF (reference sequence). Trimming took 0 bases from V and 1 from J, leaving 11 bases between them. The CDR3 totals 16 residues. The CDR3 sequence is CATSRDRGAGTDTQYF. The CDR3 region has the DNA TGTGCCACCAGCAGAGATCGAGGGGCGGGCACAGATACGCAGTATTTT.

The chain carries TRBV6-1 and TRBJ2-5; D is perhaps TRBD1 (6 bases). The CDR3 runs to 14 residues. Germline CDR1 MNHNS, CDR2 SASEGT. Trimming removed 6 bases at V and 5 bases at J, with 16 bases between. The CDR3, as DNA: TGTGCCAGCAGCCACGACAGGAACGGGGAGACCCAGTACTTC. Protein: CASSHDRNGETQYF.

This clonotype turned up a few times. V usage is TRBV15 and J usage is TRBJ2-1, with TRBD1 as a possible D gene (6 bases). The CDR3 length is 13 residues. Germline V gives CDR1 LNHNV, CDR2 YYDKDF (reference sequence). V dropped 6 bases and J dropped 10 bases, with 16 bases sitting between them. The CDR3 loop reads CATRSTGLGEQFF. In DNA, the CDR3 is TGTGCCACCAGATCGACAGGTTTGGGAGAGCAGTTCTTC.

The CDR3 DNA follows: TGTGCCAGCAGCGGGGGGGGACACCTCAGGGGGCCAGATACGCAGTATTTT. Protein: CASSGGGHLRGPDTQYF. This sequence joins TRBV9 and TRBJ2-3; weak D call: TRBD1 (8 bases). The ends were cut back, 3 bases at V and 4 bases at J, with 21 bases in the middle. The CDR3 is made up of 17 amino acids. Germline V lookup: CDR1 SGDLS, CDR2 YYNGEE.

This rearrangement joins TRBV10-3 to TRBJ2-2; 10 bases match TRBD1. The CDR3 loop spans 18 amino acids. Germline CDR1 is ENHRY and CDR2 is SYGVKD. Unmatched junction bases numbered 11, after V lost 7 bases and J lost 0 bases. CDR3: CAIIPGQGNLANTGELFF. Written as DNA, the CDR3 is TGTGCCATCATACCGGGACAGGGGAATCTTGCGAACACCGGGGAGCTGTTTTTT.

The chain combines TRBV12-3 or TRBV12-4 with TRBJ2-3; perhaps TRBD2 as D (5 bases). The CDR3 contains 16 residues. V was pared by 5 bases and J by 3 bases, with 18 bases between. CDR3 residues: CASSPIWGEGTDTQYF. CDR3 DNA sequence: TGTGCCAGCAGTCCGATTTGGGGAGAGGGTACAGATACGCAGTATTTT.

V and J are TRBV20-1 and TRBJ2-2; D perhaps matches TRBD1 (6 bases). This CDR3 contains 14 residues. The ends were cut back, 5 bases at V and 0 bases at J, with 10 bases in the middle. Germline V lookup: CDR1 DFQATT, CDR2 SNEGSKA (reference sequence). The DNA of the CDR3 is TGCAGTGCTCAAGACAGGTCGAACACCGGGGAGCTGTTTTTT. It encodes CSAQDRSNTGELFF.

The rearrangement uses TRBV20-1 and TRBJ2-3; 11 bases are a match to TRBD2. Germline lookup yields CDR1 DFQATT and CDR2 SNEGSKA (reference sequence). The V gene end was trimmed by 1 base and the J gene end by 1 base; junction bases not matched to a gene: 4. This CDR3 is 16 amino acids long. The CDR3 coding sequence is TGCAGTGCTAGAGTCACGACTAGCGGGGGCACAGATACGCAGTATTTT. It specifies CSARVTTSGGTDTQYF.

This clonotype occurred a few times. The genes are TRBV29-1 and TRBJ2-1, with no clear D. This CDR3 has 14 amino acids. In germline, CDR1 is SQVTM, CDR2 ANQGSEA. Trimming removed 3 bases from V and 0 bases from J, with 9 bases in between. The CDR3, as DNA: TGCAGCGTTGATACACGGGTCTCCTACAATGAGCAGTTCTTC. Translation gives CSVDTRVSYNEQFF.

For this clonotype: A read error is possible here, since a much larger clone lies one base away. The chain joins TRBV29-1 to TRBJ1-1; D unclear. CDR1 and CDR2 (germline): SQVTM, ANQGSEA. V dropped 6 bases and J dropped 6 bases, with 11 bases sitting between them. CDR3 length equals 11 residues. The CDR3: CSVESSAEAFF. The CDR3 nucleotides read TGCAGCGTGGAGAGTAGTGCTGAAGCTTTCTTT.